This T cell receptor (beta chain) was sequenced for a study of control samples from healthy donors and cancer patients. Sequenced by immunoSEQ multiplex PCR; TCRdb stores in-frame clones only, minus some. The profile shows 120,000 to 150,000 clones, over 85% of them singletons. Input material: blood. The receptor's source is a man younger than 30 in good health.

The CDR3 sequence: CASSQGRTGGFYEQYF. The CDR3 coding sequence is TGCGCCAGCAGCCAAGGAAGAACAGGCGGATTCTACGAGCAGTACTTC. The genes are TRBV4-3 and TRBJ2-7; a possible D gene is TRBD1 (5 bases). CDR1 and CDR2 (germline): LGHNA, YSLEER. V lost 1 base and J lost 3, with 16 bases in between. CDR3 size: 16 residues.